The 22 T cell receptor beta chains reported below all come from one sample, sequenced in a study of shared clonotypes between healthy human individuals. Measured with immunoSEQ multiplex PCR; TCRdb has only the in-frame clones, and not every one. The table has more than 400,000 clones, roughly 95% seen once. Sample: naive CD4+ T cells sorted from blood. Subset noted: CD45RA+ positively selected. The receptors come from a woman in her 30s in good health.

The rearrangement links TRBV7-8 to TRBJ1-5; D is unclear. This CDR3 spans 15 amino acids. V was clipped by 3 bases and J by 0 bases, with 9 bases between them. In germline, CDR1 is SGHVS, CDR2 FQNEAQ. The CDR3 is CASSLGFYSNQPQHF. The DNA for the CDR3 is TGTGCCAGCAGCTTGGGCTTTTATAGCAATCAGCCCCAGCATTTT.

This chain uses TRBV28 with TRBJ1-3; D is unresolved. The V and J ends lost 5 bases and 4 bases respectively, with 18 bases between them. Per germline, CDR1 MDHEN and CDR2 SYDVKM. This CDR3 is built from 16 residues. The CDR3 nucleotides are TGTGCCAGCAGTGCCAGACACGGGGTGGGGGGAAACACCATATATTTT. The encoded protein is CASSARHGVGGNTIYF.

The chain recombines TRBV4-2 with TRBJ2-3; D is ambiguous. V lost 0 bases, J lost 4 bases, and 5 bases lay in between. Germline assignment: CDR1 LGHNA and CDR2 YNFKEQ. The CDR3 contains 13 residues. This CDR3 reads CASSQDIADTQYF. In nucleotides, the CDR3 is TGTGCCAGCAGCCAAGATATCGCAGATACGCAGTATTTT.

The chain links TRBV28 to TRBJ2-3; D is uncertain. The CDR3 length is 13 residues. The germline CDR1 and CDR2 sequences are MDHEN and SYDVKM. Trimming cost V 7 bases and J 4 bases, with 12 bases left between them. CDR3 residues: CASNSRAADTQYF. The CDR3 DNA is TGTGCCAGCAATAGCCGGGCGGCAGATACGCAGTATTTT.

This chain links TRBV19 with TRBJ2-1; no definite D call. The CDR3 has 14 residues. CDR1 is LNHDA and CDR2 is SQIVND in the germline V gene (reference sequence). V was pared by 5 bases and J by 4 bases, with 12 bases between. CDR3 protein: CASSLRTEYNEQFF. CDR3 nucleotides: TGTGCCAGTAGTCTCAGGACGGAATACAATGAGCAGTTCTTC.

This clone came up once. DNA for the CDR3: TGCGCCAGCAGCCAACTGGGACAGGGTGAAGAGACCCAGTACTTC. Residues: CASSQLGQGEETQYF. V gene TRBV4-1 combines with J gene TRBJ2-5, with 9 bases lining up with TRBD1. From germline, CDR1 is MGHRA and CDR2 YSYEKL. The CDR3 length is 15 residues. Trimming took 2 bases from V and 3 from J; bases not matched to a gene: 4.

V is TRBV28 and J is TRBJ2-7, with a tentative D call TRBD1 (6 bases). The CDR3 has 15 amino acids. V dropped 5 bases and J dropped 3 bases, with 17 bases sitting between them. Germline CDR1 is MDHEN and CDR2 is SYDVKM. Here the CDR3 reads CASSTTGTPYYEQYF. The CDR3 coding sequence is TGTGCCAGCAGTACGACCGGGACACCTTACTACGAGCAGTACTTC.

The genes are TRBV5-1 and TRBJ1-2; the D is unclear. The germline gives CDR1 SGHRS, CDR2 YFSETQ. V gave up 1 base and J gave up 5 bases, with 15 bases separating them. CDR3 length equals 15 residues. Written as DNA, the CDR3 is TGCGCCAGCAGCTTGCGGATTGAAGCTATTTATGGCTACACCTTC. Its translation: CASSLRIEAIYGYTF.

The rearrangement uses TRBV27 and TRBJ2-1; 13 nucleotides line up with TRBD2. Germline CDR1 and CDR2: MNHEY and SMNVEV (reference sequence). V shed 5 bases and J 5 bases; nucleotides not matched to a gene: 9. The CDR3 spans 17 residues. CDR3 sequence: CASSPRLAGGRNNEQFF. The CDR3 DNA reads as TGTGCCAGCAGTCCGAGACTAGCGGGAGGCCGCAACAATGAGCAGTTCTTC.

The chain couples TRBV28 to TRBJ2-7, with 8 nucleotides matching TRBD2. The junction had 9 bases not matched to a gene; V was cut back by 6 bases and J by 2 bases. The CDR3 spans 15 residues. The germline V gene has CDR1 MDHEN and CDR2 SYDVKM. This CDR3 is CASRQREGFAYEQYF. The CDR3 DNA reads TGTGCCAGCAGACAACGGGAGGGCTTCGCCTACGAGCAGTACTTC. The whole variable domain, filled in from reference TRBV28 and TRBJ2-7, reads DVKVTQSSRYLVKRTGEKVFLECVQDMDHENMFWYRQDPGLGLRLIYFSYDVKMKEKGDIPEGYSVSREKKERFSLILESASTNQTSMYLCASRQREGFAYEQYFGPGTRLTVT.

The chain joins TRBV28 to TRBJ1-3, with D possibly TRBD1 on 5 matching bases. Germline V gene lookup returns CDR1 MDHEN and CDR2 SYDVKM. The CDR3 sequence is 15 residues long. Trimming cost V 2 bases and J 2 bases, with 10 bases left between them. The CDR3 protein is CASSLGGTAGNTIYF. The CDR3 DNA is TGTGCCAGCAGTTTAGGCGGGACGGCTGGAAACACCATATATTTT.

The genes are TRBV5-4 and TRBJ1-3, with 8 bases matching TRBD1. Germline CDR1 and CDR2: SGHNT and YYREEE (reference sequence). V lost 0 bases, J lost 4 bases, and 6 bases stayed unmatched. The CDR3 length is 16 residues. The CDR3 DNA reads as TGTGCCAGCAGCTTGGGCGATGACAGGGGAGGAAACACCATATATTTT. The encoded protein is CASSLGDDRGGNTIYF.

The chain uses TRBV11-2 and TRBJ1-2; the D gene is possibly TRBD1 (6 bases). Germline V gives CDR1 SGHAT, CDR2 FQNNGV. V lost 8 bases and J 8 bases, leaving 21 bases between the germline ends. This CDR3 comprises 14 residues. Here the CDR3 DNA reads TGTGCCAGCGCGAAGCCGGGGGCAGGGAGGGGCTACACCTTC. Translation gives CASAKPGAGRGYTF.

The V and J genes are TRBV29-1 and TRBJ1-2; D possibly corresponds to TRBD1 (6 bases). Germline loops: CDR1 SQVTM, CDR2 ANQGSEA. Between the trimmed V and J ends, which lost 3 bases and 7 bases, there was a span of 12 bases. The CDR3 loop spans 12 amino acids. The CDR3 bases are TGCAGCGTTGAGGACAGTGCGGGTGGCTACACCTTC. Amino acid sequence: CSVEDSAGGYTF.

The chain combines TRBV15 with TRBJ2-3; 10 bases line up with TRBD2. The CDR3 length is 18 residues. After removal of 0 bases from V and 4 bases from J, the junction contained 10 bases not matched to a gene. Germline lookup yields CDR1 LNHNV and CDR2 YYDKDF (reference sequence). CDR3: CATSRDQPSGSTADTQYF. CDR3 bases: TGTGCCACCAGCAGAGATCAGCCTAGCGGGAGTACCGCAGATACGCAGTATTTT. The full variable domain, its missing parts supplied by reference TRBV15 and TRBJ2-3, is DAMVIQNPRYQVTQFGKPVTLSCSQTLNHNVMYWYQQKSSQAPKLLFHYYDKDFNNEADTPDNFQSRRPNTSFCFLDIRSPGLGDTAMYLCATSRDQPSGSTADTQYFGPGTRLTVL.

The rearrangement links TRBV5-8 to TRBJ2-1; no firm D call. This CDR3 spans 11 amino acids. V gave up 5 bases and J gave up 6 bases, with 6 bases separating them. Per germline, CDR1 SGHTS and CDR2 YDEGEE. In DNA, the CDR3 is TGTGCCAGCAGGGGGATCAATGAGCAGTTCTTC. Translating gives CASRGINEQFF.

The chain couples TRBV16 to TRBJ1-1; D perhaps matches TRBD1 (6 bases). Germline lookup yields CDR1 KGHSY and CDR2 FQNENV. The CDR3 sequence is 16 residues long. V was pared by 2 bases and J by 5 bases, with 18 bases between. As DNA, the CDR3 is TGTGCCAGCAGCCAAAGGACAGACAGCCCTGGGACTGAAGCTTTCTTT. It encodes CASSQRTDSPGTEAFF. Filled out from reference TRBV16 and TRBJ1-1, the complete variable domain reads GEEVAQTPKHLVRGEGQKAKLYCAPIKGHSYVFWYQQVLKNEFKFLISFQNENVFDETGMPKERFSAKCLPNSPCSLEIQATKLEDSAVYFCASSQRTDSPGTEAFFGQGTRLTVV.

The chain combines TRBV7-2 with TRBJ2-7; D not certain. Trimming shortened V by 1 base and J by 2 bases, and 9 bases separated the two germline ends. Germline V gene data show CDR1 as SGHTA and CDR2 as FQGNSA. This CDR3 contains 14 residues. CDR3 sequence: CASSLGGTPYEQYF. The CDR3 DNA sequence: TGTGCCAGCAGCTTAGGCGGAACTCCCTACGAGCAGTACTTC.

The V and J genes are TRBV7-9 and TRBJ2-3, with 7 bases lining up with TRBD2. Germline trimming cut 6 bases from V and 6 bases from J; bases unmatched to any gene: 18. The germline gives CDR1 SEHNR, CDR2 FQNEAQ (reference sequence). This CDR3 region has 17 residues. The CDR3 spells CASSPHWGGSRGDTQYF. For the CDR3, the DNA is TGTGCCAGCAGTCCTCACTGGGGCGGGAGTAGGGGCGATACGCAGTATTTT.

J is TRBJ2-7 and V is TRBV7-2; D is unresolved. Trimming cost V 5 bases and J 0 bases, with 14 bases left between them. This CDR3 comprises 15 residues. The germline V gene has CDR1 SGHTA and CDR2 FQGNSA. CDR3 in amino acids: CASSNRVLGSYEQYF. The CDR3 DNA is TGTGCCAGCAGCAATAGGGTACTTGGCTCCTACGAGCAGTACTTC.

The chain recombines TRBV5-4 with TRBJ2-7; D is unresolved. V was clipped by 4 bases and J by 2 bases, with 16 bases between them. The V gene's germline CDR1 is SGHNT and CDR2 YYREEE (reference sequence). The CDR3 has 15 residues. The CDR3 reads CASSQLGLGPYEQYF. DNA of the CDR3: TGTGCCAGCAGCCAACTCGGGCTAGGGCCCTACGAGCAGTACTTC.

The chain links TRBV19 to TRBJ1-5; 9 bases align to TRBD1. CDR3 length: 13 amino acids. J was trimmed by 4 bases and V by 7 bases; bases with no gene match: 2. The germline gives CDR1 LNHDA, CDR2 SQIVND (reference sequence). DNA for the CDR3: TGTGCCAGTACCGGGACAGGGAATCAGCCCCAGCATTTT. Amino acids: CASTGTGNQPQHF.